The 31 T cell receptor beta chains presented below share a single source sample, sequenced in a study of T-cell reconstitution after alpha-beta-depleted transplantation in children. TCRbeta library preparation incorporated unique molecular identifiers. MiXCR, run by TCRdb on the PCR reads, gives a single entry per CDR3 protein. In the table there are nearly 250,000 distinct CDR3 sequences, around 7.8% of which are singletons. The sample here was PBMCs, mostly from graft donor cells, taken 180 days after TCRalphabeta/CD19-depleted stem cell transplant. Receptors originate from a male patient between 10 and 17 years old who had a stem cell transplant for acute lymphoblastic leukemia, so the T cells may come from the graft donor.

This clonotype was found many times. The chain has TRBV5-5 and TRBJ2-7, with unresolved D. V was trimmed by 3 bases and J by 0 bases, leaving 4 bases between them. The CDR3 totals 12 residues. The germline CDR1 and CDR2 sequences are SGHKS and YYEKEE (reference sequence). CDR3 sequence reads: CASSWDSYEQYF. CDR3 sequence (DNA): TGTGCCAGCAGCTGGGACTCCTACGAGCAGTACTTC. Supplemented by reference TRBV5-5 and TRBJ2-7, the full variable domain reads DAGVTQSPTHLIKTRGQQVTLRCSPISGHKSVSWYQQVLGQGPQFIFQYYEKEERGRGNFPDRFSARQFPNYSSELNVNALLLGDSALYLCASSWDSYEQYFGPGTRLTVT.

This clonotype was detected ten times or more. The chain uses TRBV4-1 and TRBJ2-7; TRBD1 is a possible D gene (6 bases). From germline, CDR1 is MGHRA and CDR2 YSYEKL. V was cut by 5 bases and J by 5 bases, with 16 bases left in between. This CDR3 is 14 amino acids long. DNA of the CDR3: TGCGCCAGCAGCGTACAGGGATCGGCCAACGAGCAGTACTTC. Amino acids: CASSVQGSANEQYF.

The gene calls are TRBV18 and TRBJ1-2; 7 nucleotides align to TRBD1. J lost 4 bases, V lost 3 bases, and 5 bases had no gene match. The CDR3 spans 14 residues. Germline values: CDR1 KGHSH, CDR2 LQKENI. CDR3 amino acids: CASSPLQGSYGYTF. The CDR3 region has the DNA TGTGCCAGCTCACCTTTACAGGGGAGCTATGGCTACACCTTC. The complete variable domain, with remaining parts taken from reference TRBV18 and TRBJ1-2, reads NAGVMQNPRHLVRRRGQEARLRCSPMKGHSHVYWYRQLPEEGLKFMVYLQKENIIDESGMPKERFSAEFPKEGPSILRIQQVVRGDSAAYFCASSPLQGSYGYTFGSGTRLTVV.

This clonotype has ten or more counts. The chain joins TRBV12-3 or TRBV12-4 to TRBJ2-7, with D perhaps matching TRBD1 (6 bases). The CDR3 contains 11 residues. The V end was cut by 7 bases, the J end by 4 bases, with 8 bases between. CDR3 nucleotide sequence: TGTGCCAGCAATAGGGGGTACGAGCAGTACTTC. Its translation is CASNRGYEQYF.

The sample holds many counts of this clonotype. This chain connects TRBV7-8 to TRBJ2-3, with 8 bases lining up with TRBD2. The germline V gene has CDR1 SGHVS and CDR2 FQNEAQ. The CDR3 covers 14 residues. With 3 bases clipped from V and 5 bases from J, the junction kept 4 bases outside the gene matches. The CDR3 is CASSFDSGGDTQYF. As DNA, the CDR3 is TGTGCCAGCAGCTTCGACAGCGGGGGAGATACGCAGTATTTT.

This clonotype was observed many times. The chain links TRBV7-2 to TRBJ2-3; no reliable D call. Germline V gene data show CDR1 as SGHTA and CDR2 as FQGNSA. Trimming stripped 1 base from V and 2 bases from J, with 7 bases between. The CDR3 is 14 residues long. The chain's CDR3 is CASSLEQSTDTQYF. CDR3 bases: TGTGCCAGCAGCTTAGAACAGTCCACAGATACGCAGTATTTT.

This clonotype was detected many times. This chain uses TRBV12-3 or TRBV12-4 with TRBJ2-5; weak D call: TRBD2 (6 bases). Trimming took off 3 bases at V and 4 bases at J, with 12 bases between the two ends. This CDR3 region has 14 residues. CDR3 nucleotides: TGTGCCAGCAGTTTCGGCGGGACGACAGAGACCCAGTACTTC. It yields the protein CASSFGGTTETQYF.

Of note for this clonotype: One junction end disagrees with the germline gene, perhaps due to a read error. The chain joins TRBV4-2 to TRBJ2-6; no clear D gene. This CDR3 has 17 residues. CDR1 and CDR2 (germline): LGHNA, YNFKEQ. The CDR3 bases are TGTGCCATCAGCCGTGGGCCACTCTACTCTGGGGCCAACGTCCTGACTTTC. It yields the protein CAISRGPLYSGANVLTF.

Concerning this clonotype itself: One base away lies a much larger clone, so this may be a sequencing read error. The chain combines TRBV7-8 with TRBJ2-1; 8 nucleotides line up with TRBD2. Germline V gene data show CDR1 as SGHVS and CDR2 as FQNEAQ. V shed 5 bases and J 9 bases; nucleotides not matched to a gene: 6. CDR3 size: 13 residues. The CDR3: CASSRRAGGEQFF. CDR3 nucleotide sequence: TGTGCCAGCAGCCGAAGGGCGGGGGGTGAGCAGTTCTTC.

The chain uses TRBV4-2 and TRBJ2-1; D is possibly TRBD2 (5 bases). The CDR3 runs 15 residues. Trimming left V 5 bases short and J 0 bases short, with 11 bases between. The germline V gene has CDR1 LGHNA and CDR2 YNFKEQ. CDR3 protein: CASSSRRSSYNEQFF. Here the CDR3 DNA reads TGTGCCAGCAGCTCCCGGAGGAGCTCCTACAATGAGCAGTTCTTC.

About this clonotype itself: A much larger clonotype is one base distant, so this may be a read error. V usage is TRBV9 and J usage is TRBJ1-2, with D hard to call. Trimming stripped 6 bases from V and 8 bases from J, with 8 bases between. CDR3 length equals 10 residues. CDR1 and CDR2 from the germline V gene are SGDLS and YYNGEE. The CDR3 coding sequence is TGTGCCAGCATCGGCCGGGGCTACACCTTC. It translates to CASIGRGYTF.

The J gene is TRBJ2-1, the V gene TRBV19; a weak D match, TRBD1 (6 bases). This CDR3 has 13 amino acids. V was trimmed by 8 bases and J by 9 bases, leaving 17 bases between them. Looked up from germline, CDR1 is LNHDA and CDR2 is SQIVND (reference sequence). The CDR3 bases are TGTGCCAGTCGTGCGGTTGGGGGCGGTGAGCAGTTCTTC. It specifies CASRAVGGGEQFF. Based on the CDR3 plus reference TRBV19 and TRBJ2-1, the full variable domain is DGGITQSPKYLFRKEGQNVTLSCEQNLNHDAMYWYRQDPGQGLRLIYYSQIVNDFQKGDIAEGYSVSREKKESFPLTVTSAQKNPTAFYLCASRAVGGGEQFFGPGTRLTVL.

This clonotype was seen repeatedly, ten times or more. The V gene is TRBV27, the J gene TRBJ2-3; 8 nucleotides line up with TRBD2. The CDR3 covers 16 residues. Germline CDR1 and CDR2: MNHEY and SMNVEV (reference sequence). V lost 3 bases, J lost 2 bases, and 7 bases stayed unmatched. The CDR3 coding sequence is TGTGCCAGCAGTTTTAAGCGGGGGTCGGACACAGATACGCAGTATTTT. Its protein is CASSFKRGSDTDTQYF.

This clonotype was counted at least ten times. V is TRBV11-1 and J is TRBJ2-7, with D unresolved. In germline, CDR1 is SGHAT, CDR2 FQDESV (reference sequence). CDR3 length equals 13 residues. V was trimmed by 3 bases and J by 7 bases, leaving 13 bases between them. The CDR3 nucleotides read TGTGCCAGCAGCTTGGTGGGTTGGAAGGAGCAGTACTTC. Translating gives CASSLVGWKEQYF.

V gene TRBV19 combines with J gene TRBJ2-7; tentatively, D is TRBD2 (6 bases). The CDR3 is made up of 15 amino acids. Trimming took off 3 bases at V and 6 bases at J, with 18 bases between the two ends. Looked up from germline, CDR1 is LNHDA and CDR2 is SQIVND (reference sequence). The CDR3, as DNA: TGTGCCAGTAGTATGGGGACTTCCCCCGCTCGCGAGCAGTACTTC. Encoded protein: CASSMGTSPAREQYF.

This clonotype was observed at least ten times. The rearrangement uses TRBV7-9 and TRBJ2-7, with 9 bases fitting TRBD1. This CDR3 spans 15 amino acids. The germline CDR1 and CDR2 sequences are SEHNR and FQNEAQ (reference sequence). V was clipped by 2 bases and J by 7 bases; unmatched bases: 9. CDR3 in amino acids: CASSLWDRAKWEQYF. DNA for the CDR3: TGTGCCAGCAGCTTATGGGACAGGGCTAAGTGGGAGCAGTACTTC.

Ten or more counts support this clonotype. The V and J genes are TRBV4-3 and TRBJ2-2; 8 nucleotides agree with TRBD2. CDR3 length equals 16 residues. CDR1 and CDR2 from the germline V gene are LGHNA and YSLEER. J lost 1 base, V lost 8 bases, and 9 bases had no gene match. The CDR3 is CASRGGEAWNTGELFF. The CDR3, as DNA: TGCGCCAGCCGGGGGGGAGAGGCTTGGAACACCGGGGAGCTGTTTTTT.

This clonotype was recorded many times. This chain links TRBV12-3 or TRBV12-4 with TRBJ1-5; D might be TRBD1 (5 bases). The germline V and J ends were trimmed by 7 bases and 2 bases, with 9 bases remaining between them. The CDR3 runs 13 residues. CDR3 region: CASTGAGNQPQHF. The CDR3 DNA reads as TGTGCCAGCACTGGGGCCGGCAATCAGCCCCAGCATTTT.

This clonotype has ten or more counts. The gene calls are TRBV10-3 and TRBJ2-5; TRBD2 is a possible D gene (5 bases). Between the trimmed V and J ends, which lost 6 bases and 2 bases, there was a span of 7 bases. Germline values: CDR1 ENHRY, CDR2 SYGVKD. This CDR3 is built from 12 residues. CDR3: CAISGVQETQYF. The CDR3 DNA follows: TGTGCCATCAGCGGGGTACAAGAGACCCAGTACTTC.

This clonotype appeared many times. As DNA, the CDR3 is TGTGCCAGCAGCCCTCCAGCGAATTCACCCCTCCACTTT. Its translation is CASSPPANSPLHF. The chain uses TRBV14 and TRBJ1-6, with D unclear. Germline V CDR1 and CDR2: SGHDN, FVKESK. V lost 4 bases and J lost 7, with 8 bases in between. This CDR3 spans 13 amino acids.

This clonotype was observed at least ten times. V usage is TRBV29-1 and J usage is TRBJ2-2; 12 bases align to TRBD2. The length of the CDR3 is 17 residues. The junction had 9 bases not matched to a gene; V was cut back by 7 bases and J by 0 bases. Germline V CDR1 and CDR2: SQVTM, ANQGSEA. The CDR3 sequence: CSAVGLAGRTNTGELFF. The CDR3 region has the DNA TGCAGCGCCGTAGGACTAGCGGGGCGCACGAACACCGGGGAGCTGTTTTTT.

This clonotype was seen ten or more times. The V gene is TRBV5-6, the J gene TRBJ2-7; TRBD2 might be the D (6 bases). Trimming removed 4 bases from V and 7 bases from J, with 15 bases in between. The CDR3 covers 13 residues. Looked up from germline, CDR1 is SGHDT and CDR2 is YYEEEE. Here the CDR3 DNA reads TGTGCCAGCAGCCTCGGGAGTCGGTGGGAGCAGTACTTC. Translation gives CASSLGSRWEQYF. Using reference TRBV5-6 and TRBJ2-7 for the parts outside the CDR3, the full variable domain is DAGVTQSPTHLIKTRGQQVTLRCSPKSGHDTVSWYQQALGQGPQFIFQYYEEEERQRGNFPDRFSGHQFPNYSSELNVNALLLGDSALYLCASSLGSRWEQYFGPGTRLTVT.

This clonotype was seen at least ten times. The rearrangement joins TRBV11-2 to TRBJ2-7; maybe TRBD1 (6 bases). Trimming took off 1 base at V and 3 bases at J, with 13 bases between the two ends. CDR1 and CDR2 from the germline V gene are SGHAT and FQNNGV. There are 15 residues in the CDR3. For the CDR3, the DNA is TGTGCCAGCAGCTTAGGCAGGGGCCACGTCTACGAGCAGTACTTC. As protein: CASSLGRGHVYEQYF.

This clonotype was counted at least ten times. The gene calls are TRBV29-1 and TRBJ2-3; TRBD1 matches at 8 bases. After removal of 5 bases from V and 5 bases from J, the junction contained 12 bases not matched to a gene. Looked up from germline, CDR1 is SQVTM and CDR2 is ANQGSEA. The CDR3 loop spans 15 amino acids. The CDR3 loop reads CSVQTSGQVGDTQYF. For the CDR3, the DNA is TGCAGCGTTCAGACTTCGGGACAGGTGGGAGATACGCAGTATTTT.

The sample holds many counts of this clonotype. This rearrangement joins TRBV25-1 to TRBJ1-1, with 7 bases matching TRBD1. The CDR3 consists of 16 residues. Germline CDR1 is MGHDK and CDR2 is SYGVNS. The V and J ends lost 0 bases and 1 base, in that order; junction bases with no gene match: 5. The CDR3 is CASSEYARTGNTEAFF. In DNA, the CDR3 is TGTGCCAGCAGTGAATATGCCCGGACAGGGAACACTGAAGCTTTCTTT.

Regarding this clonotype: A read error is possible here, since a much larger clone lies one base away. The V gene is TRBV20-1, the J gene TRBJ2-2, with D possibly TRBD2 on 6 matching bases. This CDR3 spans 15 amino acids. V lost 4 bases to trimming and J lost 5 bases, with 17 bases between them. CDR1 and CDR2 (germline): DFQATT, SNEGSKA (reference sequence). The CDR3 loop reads CSAIPLAAGTGELFF. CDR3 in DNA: TGCAGTGCTATCCCCCTAGCCGCGGGAACCGGGGAGCTGTTTTTT.

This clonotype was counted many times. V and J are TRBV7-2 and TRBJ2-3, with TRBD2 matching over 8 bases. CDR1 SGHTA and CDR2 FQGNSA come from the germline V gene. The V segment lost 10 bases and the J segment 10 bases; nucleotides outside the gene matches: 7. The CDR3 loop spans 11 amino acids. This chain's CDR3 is CATSGGLAQYF. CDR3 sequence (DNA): TGTGCCACGAGCGGGGGTCTTGCGCAGTATTTT.

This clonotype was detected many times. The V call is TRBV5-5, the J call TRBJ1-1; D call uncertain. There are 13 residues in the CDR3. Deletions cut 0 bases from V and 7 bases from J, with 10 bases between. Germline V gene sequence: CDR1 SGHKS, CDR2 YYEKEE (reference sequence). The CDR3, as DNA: TGTGCCAGCAGCTTGGGGAGTAGCTATGAAGCTTTCTTT. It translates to CASSLGSSYEAFF. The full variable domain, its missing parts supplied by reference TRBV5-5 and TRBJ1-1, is DAGVTQSPTHLIKTRGQQVTLRCSPISGHKSVSWYQQVLGQGPQFIFQYYEKEERGRGNFPDRFSARQFPNYSSELNVNALLLGDSALYLCASSLGSSYEAFFGQGTRLTVV.

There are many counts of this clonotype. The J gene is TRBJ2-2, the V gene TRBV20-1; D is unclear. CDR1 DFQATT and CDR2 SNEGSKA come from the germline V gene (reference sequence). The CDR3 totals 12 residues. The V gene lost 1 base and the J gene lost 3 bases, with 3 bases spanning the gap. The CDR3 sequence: CSARAYTGELFF. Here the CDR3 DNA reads TGCAGTGCTAGAGCATACACCGGGGAGCTGTTTTTT.

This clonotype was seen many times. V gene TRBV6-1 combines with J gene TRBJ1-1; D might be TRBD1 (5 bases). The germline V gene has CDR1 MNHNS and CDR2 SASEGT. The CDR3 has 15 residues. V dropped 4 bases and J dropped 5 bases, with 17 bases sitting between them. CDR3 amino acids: CASSARQRMGTEAFF. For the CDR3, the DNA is TGTGCCAGCAGTGCCCGACAGAGGATGGGGACTGAAGCTTTCTTT.

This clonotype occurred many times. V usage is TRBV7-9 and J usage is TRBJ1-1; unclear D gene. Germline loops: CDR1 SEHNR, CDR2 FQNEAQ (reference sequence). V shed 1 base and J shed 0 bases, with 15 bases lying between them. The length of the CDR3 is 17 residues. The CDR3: CASSLDWTRPMNTEAFF. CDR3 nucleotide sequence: TGTGCCAGCAGCTTAGATTGGACGCGCCCCATGAACACTGAAGCTTTCTTT.